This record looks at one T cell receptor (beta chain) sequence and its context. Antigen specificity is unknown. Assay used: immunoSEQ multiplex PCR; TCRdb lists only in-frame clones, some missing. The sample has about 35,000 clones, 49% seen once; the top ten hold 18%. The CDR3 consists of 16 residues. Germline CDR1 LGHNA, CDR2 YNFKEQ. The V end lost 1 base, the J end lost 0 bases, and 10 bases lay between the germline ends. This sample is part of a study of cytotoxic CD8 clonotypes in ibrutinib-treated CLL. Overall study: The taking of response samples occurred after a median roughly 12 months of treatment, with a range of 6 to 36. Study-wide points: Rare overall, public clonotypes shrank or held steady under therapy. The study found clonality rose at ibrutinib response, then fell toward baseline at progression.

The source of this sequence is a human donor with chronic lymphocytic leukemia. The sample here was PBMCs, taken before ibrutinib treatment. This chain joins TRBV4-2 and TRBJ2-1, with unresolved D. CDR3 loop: CASSQAHIPSYNEQFF. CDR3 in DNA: TGTGCCAGCAGCCAAGCGCATATACCCTCCTACAATGAGCAGTTCTTC.